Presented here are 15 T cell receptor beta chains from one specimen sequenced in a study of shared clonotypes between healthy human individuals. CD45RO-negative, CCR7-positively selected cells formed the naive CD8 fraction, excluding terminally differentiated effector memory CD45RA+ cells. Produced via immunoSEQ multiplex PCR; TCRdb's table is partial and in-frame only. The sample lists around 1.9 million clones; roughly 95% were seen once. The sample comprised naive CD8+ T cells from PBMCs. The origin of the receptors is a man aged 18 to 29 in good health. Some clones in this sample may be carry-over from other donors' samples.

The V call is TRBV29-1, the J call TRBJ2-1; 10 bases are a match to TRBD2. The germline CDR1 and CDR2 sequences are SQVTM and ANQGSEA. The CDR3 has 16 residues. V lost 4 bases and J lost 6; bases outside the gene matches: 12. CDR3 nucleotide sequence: TGCAGCGTTGCCGACCCCGGGACTAGCGATATCAATGAGCAGTTCTTC. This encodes CSVADPGTSDINEQFF.

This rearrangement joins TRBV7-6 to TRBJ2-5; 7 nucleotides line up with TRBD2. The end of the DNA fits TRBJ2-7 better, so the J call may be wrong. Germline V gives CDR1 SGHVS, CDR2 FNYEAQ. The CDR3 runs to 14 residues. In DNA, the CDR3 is TGTGCCAGCAGCTCTGGGGGAGGGGCCTACGAGCAGTACTTC. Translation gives CASSSGGGAYEQYF.

CDR3 nucleotides: TGTGCCAGCAGCCCACTAGCGGGAGGCTATGAGACCCAGTACTTC. As protein: CASSPLAGGYETQYF. V usage is TRBV11-1 and J usage is TRBJ2-5, with 12 bases that match TRBD2. J gave up 5 bases and V 5 bases, and 6 bases lay outside the gene matches. Germline values: CDR1 SGHAT, CDR2 FQDESV (reference sequence). The CDR3 runs to 15 residues.

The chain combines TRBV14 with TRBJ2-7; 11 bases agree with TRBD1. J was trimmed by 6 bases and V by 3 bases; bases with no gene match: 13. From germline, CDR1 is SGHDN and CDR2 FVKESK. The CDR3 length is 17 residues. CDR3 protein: CASSQDTDGTGGSEQYF. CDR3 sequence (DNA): TGTGCCAGCAGCCAGGATACCGATGGGACAGGGGGGTCCGAGCAGTACTTC.

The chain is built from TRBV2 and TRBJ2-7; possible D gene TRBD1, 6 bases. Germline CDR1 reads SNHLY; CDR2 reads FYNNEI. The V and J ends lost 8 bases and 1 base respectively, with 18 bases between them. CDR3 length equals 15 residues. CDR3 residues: CASRPRGAPSYEQYF. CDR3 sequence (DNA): TGTGCCAGCCGCCCCAGGGGCGCCCCATCCTACGAGCAGTACTTC.

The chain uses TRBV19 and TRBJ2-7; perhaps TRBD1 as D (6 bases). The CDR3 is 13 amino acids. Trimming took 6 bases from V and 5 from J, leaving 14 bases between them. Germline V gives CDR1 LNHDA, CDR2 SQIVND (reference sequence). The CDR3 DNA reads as TGTGCCAGTAGGCCCCCAGGGGAGAACGAGCAGTACTTC. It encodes CASRPPGENEQYF.

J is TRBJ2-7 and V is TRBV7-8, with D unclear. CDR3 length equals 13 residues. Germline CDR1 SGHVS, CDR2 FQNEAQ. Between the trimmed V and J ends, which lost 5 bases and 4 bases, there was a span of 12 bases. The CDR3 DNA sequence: TGTGCCAGCAGCATGCGCGACTCGTACGAGCAGTACTTC. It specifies CASSMRDSYEQYF. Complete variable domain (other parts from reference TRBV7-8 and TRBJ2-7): GAGVSQSPRYKVAKRGQDVALRCDPISGHVSLFWYQQALGQGPEFLTYFQNEAQLDKSGLPSDRFFAERPEGSVSTLKIQRTQQEDSAVYLCASSMRDSYEQYFGPGTRLTVT.

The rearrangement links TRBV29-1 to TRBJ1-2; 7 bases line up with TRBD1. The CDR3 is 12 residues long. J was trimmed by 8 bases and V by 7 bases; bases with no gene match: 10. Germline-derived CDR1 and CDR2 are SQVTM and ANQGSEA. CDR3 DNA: TGCAGCGACACCTGGACAGGAGAGGGCTACACCTTC. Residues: CSDTWTGEGYTF.

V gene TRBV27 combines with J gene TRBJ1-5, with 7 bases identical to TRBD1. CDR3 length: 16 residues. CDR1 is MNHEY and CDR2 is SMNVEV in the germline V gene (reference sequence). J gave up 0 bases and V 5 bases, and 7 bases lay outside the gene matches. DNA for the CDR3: TGTGCCAGCAGTCCGACAGGGCCTTATAGCAATCAGCCCCAGCATTTT. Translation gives CASSPTGPYSNQPQHF.

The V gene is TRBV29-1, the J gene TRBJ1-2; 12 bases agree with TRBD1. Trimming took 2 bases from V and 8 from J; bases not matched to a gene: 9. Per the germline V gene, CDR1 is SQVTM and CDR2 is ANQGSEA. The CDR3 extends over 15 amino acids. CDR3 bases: TGCAGCGTTGAATATTCGGGACAGGGGGCGGTCGGCTACACCTTC. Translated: CSVEYSGQGAVGYTF.

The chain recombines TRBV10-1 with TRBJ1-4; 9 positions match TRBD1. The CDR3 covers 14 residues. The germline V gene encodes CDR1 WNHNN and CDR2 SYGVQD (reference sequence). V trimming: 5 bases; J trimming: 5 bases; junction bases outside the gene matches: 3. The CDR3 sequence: CASSTGTGNEKLFF. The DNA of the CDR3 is TGCGCCAGCAGTACCGGGACAGGGAATGAAAAACTGTTTTTT.

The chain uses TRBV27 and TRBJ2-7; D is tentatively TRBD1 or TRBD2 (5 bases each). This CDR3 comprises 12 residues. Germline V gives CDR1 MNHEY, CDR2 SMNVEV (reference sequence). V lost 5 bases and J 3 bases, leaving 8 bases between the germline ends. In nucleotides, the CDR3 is TGTGCCAGCAGTATGGGGGACTACGAGCAGTACTTC. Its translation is CASSMGDYEQYF.

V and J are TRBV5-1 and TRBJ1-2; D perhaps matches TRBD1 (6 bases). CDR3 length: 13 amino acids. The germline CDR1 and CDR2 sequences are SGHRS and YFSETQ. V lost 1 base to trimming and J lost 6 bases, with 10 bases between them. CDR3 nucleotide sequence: TGCGCCAGCAGCTTGTTGCAGGGGAATGGCTACACCTTC. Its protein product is CASSLLQGNGYTF.

The CDR3 nucleotides read TGTGCCAGCAGGGAGACCATTGAAGCTTTCTTT. Protein sequence: CASRETIEAFF. V gene TRBV6-1 combines with J gene TRBJ1-1; D is uncertain. The germline V and J ends were trimmed by 6 bases and 7 bases, with 9 bases remaining between them. Germline V gives CDR1 MNHNS, CDR2 SASEGT. The CDR3 has 11 amino acids.

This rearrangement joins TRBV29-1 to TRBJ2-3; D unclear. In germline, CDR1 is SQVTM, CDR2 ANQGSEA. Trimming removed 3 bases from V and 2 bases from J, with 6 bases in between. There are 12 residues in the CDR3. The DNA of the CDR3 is TGCAGCGTTGAGCAGGTCACAGATACGCAGTATTTT. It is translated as CSVEQVTDTQYF.